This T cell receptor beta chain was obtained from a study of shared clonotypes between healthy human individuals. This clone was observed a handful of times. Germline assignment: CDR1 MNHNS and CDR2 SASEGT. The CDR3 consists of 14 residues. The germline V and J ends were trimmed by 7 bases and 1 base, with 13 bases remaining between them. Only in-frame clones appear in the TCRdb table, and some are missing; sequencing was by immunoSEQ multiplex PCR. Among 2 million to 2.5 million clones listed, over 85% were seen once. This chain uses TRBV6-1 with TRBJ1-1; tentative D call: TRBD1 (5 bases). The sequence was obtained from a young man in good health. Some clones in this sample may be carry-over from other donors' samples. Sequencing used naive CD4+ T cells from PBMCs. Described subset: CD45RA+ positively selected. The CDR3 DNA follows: TGTGCCAGCACCACCGAGGGACGGAACACTGAAGCTTTCTTT. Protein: CASTTEGRNTEAFF.